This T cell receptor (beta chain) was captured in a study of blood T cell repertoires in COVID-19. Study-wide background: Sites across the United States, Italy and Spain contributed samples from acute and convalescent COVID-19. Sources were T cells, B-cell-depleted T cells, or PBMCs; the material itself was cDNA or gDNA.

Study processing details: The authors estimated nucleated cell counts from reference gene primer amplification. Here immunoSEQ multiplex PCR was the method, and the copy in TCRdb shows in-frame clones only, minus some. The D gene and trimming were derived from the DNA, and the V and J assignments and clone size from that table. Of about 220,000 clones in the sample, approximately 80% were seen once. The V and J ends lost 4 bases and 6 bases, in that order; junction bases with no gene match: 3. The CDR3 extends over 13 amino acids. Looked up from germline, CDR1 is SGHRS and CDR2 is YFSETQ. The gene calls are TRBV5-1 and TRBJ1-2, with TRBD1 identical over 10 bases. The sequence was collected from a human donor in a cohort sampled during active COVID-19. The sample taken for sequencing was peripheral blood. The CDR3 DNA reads TGCGCCAGCAGCCCCGGGACAGGGGATGGCTACACCTTC. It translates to CASSPGTGDGYTF.